A selection of T cell receptor beta chains follows, all from one sample in a study of identical twins. TCRdb analysed the 5' RACE reads with MiXCR anew, one entry per CDR3 protein. The table records some 690,000 distinct CDR3 sequences, around 20% of them present only once. This same sample was also part of a study on T cells expressing NK-cell markers.

Sequencing was performed on PBMCs. Receptors were obtained from a woman between 18 and 29 years old in good health. The CDR3 runs from the conserved cysteine through the conserved F or W. Each record gives: D gene, J gene, clone size, V gene, CDR3 protein, CDR3 DNA. The D gene is left open where the match is weak. Only part of the rows carry a size: once, few, many, or a class if the clone is expanded.

>TRBD2|TRBJ2-1|few|TRBV6-4
CASRVSGGLRNEQFF
TGTGCCAGTCGGGTGAGCGGGGGGTTACGGAATGAGCAGTTCTTC
>.|TRBJ2-7|.|TRBV5-1
CASSRPVGTYYEQYF
TGCGCCAGCAGCAGACCAGTAGGGACTTACTACGAGCAGTACTTC
>.|TRBJ2-2|.|TRBV7-2
CASSLVPALAGELFF
TGTGCCAGCAGCTTAGTACCGGCCTTGGCCGGGGAGCTGTTTTTT
>.|TRBJ1-1|.|TRBV20-1
CSARVLGASNTEAFF
TGCAGTGCTCGAGTGCTAGGGGCTTCGAACACTGAAGCTTTCTTT
>.|TRBJ2-3|.|TRBV29-1
CSGYLVASTDTQYF
TGCAGCGGGTACCTTGTCGCCAGCACAGATACGCAGTATTTT
>.|TRBJ1-2|many|TRBV6-1
CASTPGGDFYGYTF
TGTGCCAGCACCCCGGGTGGCGATTTCTATGGCTACACCTTC
>TRBD2|TRBJ2-1|.|TRBV27
CASSLSTSGRKDEQFF
TGTGCCAGCAGTTTATCGACTAGCGGGAGGAAGGATGAGCAGTTCTTC
>TRBD1|TRBJ2-1|many|TRBV6-4
CASSDSIQGAVNEQFF
TGTGCCAGCAGTGACTCGATACAGGGGGCCGTCAATGAGCAGTTCTTC
>TRBD1|TRBJ2-7|.|TRBV6-1
CASSESETGWNDEQYF
TGTGCCAGCAGTGAATCGGAGACAGGGTGGAACGACGAGCAGTACTTC
>.|TRBJ2-1|.|TRBV12-3/TRBV12-4
CASSQTVGVRNEQFF
TGTGCCAGCAGCCAGACTGTAGGCGTTCGAAATGAGCAGTTCTTC
>TRBD1|TRBJ1-5|few|TRBV24-1
CATSDGQGVNQPQHF
TGTGCCACCAGTGATGGACAGGGGGTAAATCAGCCCCAGCATTTT
>TRBD1|TRBJ1-1|.|TRBV6-5
CASSSGKTRGHTEAFF
TGTGCCAGCAGTTCTGGCAAAACGAGGGGGCACACTGAAGCTTTCTTT
>.|TRBJ1-1|.|TRBV4-2
CASSQGNRNSEAFF
TGTGCCAGCAGCCAAGGGAATAGGAACTCTGAAGCTTTCTTT
>.|TRBJ2-3|.|TRBV12-3/TRBV12-4
CASRSTSLFTDTQYF
TGTGCCAGCAGGTCCACTAGCTTGTTCACAGATACGCAGTATTTT
>.|TRBJ2-7|.|TRBV7-2
CASSSRDVRGQYF
TGTGCCAGCAGCTCCCGGGATGTTCGTGGGCAGTACTTC
>TRBD1|TRBJ2-1|few|TRBV5-1
CASGPTGDRDNEQFF
TGCGCCAGCGGCCCGACAGGGGATCGGGACAATGAGCAGTTCTTC
>.|TRBJ2-3|few|TRBV12-3/TRBV12-4
CASSLGPKDTQYF
TGTGCCAGCAGCCTCGGACCCAAGGATACGCAGTATTTT
>.|TRBJ1-6|.|TRBV14
CASSQYRDYNSPLHF
TGTGCCAGCAGCCAGTACCGGGACTATAATTCACCCCTCCACTTT
>TRBD2|TRBJ2-2|.|TRBV10-3
CASTSGGNTGELFF
TGTGCCAGCACTAGCGGGGGGAACACCGGGGAGCTGTTTTTT
>TRBD2|TRBJ2-1|few|TRBV5-1
CASSLDARGGGYEQFF
TGCGCCAGCAGCTTGGATGCGCGGGGGGGCGGGTATGAGCAGTTCTTC
>.|TRBJ2-7|.|TRBV12-3/TRBV12-4
CASSFSRTSTYEQYF
TGTGCCAGCAGTTTTTCTCGGACCAGCACTTACGAGCAGTACTTC
>TRBD2|TRBJ2-3|.|TRBV10-3
CAIRPGLAGGPLTDTQYF
TGTGCCATCAGGCCGGGACTAGCGGGAGGGCCATTGACAGATACGCAGTATTTT